This TCR beta chain was identified in a study of blood T cell repertoires in COVID-19. Whole-study context: T cells, B-cell-depleted T cells, or PBMCs supplied cDNA or gDNA.

Sequencing used immunoSEQ multiplex PCR; TCRdb keeps in-frame clones, though not all of them. The table shows about 92,000 clones, with around 90% occurring only once. Followed over time, Seattle patients had been enrolled while infection was active. The CDR3 consists of 14 residues. V was cut by 3 bases and J by 0 bases, with 6 bases left in between. Germline-derived CDR1 and CDR2 are KGHSH and LQKENI. The sample consisted of peripheral blood. The sequence was obtained from a woman aged 55-75 years with COVID-19, enrolled during active disease. The gene calls are TRBV18 and TRBJ1-5; the D is unclear. CDR3 nucleotide sequence: TGTGCCAGCTCACCCCCGTATAGCAATCAGCCCCAGCATTTT. Protein sequence: CASSPPYSNQPQHF.